The present entry profiles one T cell receptor (beta chain) with its context. Per the study methods: The authors estimated nucleated cell counts from reference gene primer amplification. Measured with immunoSEQ multiplex PCR; TCRdb has only the in-frame clones, and not every one. The DNA gave D and trimming, while V, J and clone size come from that table. This sample carries roughly 130,000 clones, about 80% of them seen once, and the ten largest clones take roughly 15%. The record originates from a study of blood T cell repertoires in COVID-19. Across the study: The United States, Italy and Spain supplied acute and convalescent COVID-19 samples. Sample material is recorded as cDNA or gDNA derived from T cells, B-cell-depleted T cells, or PBMCs.

This CDR3 comprises 13 residues. Trimming at V came to 11 bases and at J to 3 bases, leaving 9 bases not matched to a gene. CDR1 is ENHRY and CDR2 is SYGVKD in the germline V gene. This sequence joins TRBV10-3 and TRBJ2-7; TRBD1 matches 8 bases. This clonotype originated in a woman in her fifties or sixties with acute or convalescent COVID-19. Input material: peripheral blood. CDR3 DNA sequence: TGTGCCGCTAGTGCAGGGGGCGGCTACGAGCAGTACTTC. Amino acid sequence: CAASAGGGYEQYF.